This TCR beta chain was sequenced for a study of beta chain features in type 1 diabetes. Study-level background: No patient-donor differences in age, gender, total cells or subset yield. Overall study findings and caveats: cDNA-based reads could over-represent cells with high TCR expression. TCRB CDR3 length was moderately but significantly reduced in all four CD4+ subsets of Type 1 diabetes patients. Compared with healthy donors, patients appeared to share more similar naive, central memory and regulatory TCRB repertoires.

The isolated RNA, all of it, was reverse transcribed, so expressed TCRB transcripts were what got sequenced. Assay: immunoSEQ multiplex PCR; the TCRdb copy retains only in-frame clones and omits some. The sample comprises about 130,000 clones, roughly a tenth of which are singletons, and roughly 0.74% rests with the top ten. CDR1 and CDR2 (germline): LGHNA, YNFKEQ. The CDR3 runs 15 residues. Trimming stripped 0 bases from V and 6 bases from J, with 11 bases between. Notes on this clone: As yet, its antigen is unknown.

The chain links TRBV4-2 to TRBJ2-2; D perhaps matches TRBD1 (6 bases). The source material was central memory CD4+ T cells from blood. The source of this sequence is a man between 18 and 29 years old in good health. The CDR3 sequence is CASSQDSGAAGELFF. The CDR3 bases are TGTGCCAGCAGCCAAGATTCAGGGGCCGCCGGGGAGCTGTTTTTT.